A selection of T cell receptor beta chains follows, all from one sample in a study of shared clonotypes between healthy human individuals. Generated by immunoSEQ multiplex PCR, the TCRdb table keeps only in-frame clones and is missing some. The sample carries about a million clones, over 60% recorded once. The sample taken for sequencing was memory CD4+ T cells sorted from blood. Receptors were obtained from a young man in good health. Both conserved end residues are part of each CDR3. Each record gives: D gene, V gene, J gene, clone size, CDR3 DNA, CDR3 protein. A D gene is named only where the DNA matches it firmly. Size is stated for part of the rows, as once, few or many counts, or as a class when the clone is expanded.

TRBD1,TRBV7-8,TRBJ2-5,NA,TGTGCCAGCAGCCTCGACAGGGGGGTGGAGACCCAGTACTTC,CASSLDRGVETQYF
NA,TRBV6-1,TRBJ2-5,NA,TGTGCCAGCAGTGAATGGGGCGGGACGGAGACCCAGTACTTC,CASSEWGGTETQYF
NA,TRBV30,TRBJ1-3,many,TGTGCCTGGAGTGTACTATCTGGAAACACCATATATTTT,CAWSVLSGNTIYF
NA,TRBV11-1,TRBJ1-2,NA,TGTGCCAGCAGCTTCTCAGGGATCTATGGCTACACCTTC,CASSFSGIYGYTF
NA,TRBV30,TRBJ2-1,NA,TGTGCCTGGACCCGTAGTTCCGTCTACAATGAGCAGTTCTTC,CAWTRSSVYNEQFF
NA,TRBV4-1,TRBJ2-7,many,TGCGCCAGCAGCCACGGGAGAGACAGGAGACCCTACGAGCAGTACTTC,CASSHGRDRRPYEQYF
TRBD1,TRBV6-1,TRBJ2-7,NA,TGTGCCAGCAGTGCCTCAACAGGGGAGCACGAGCAGTACTTC,CASSASTGEHEQYF
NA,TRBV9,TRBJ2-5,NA,TGTGCCAGCAGCGTAGATACGGCATTCGAGACCCAGTACTTC,CASSVDTAFETQYF
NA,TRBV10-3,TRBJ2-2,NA,TGTGCCACCGAAGAGGGATTGGCCGGGGAGCTGTTTTTT,CATEEGLAGELFF
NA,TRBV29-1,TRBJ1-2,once,TGCAGCGTTGCGAGGGAGGGGAACTATGGCTACACCTTC,CSVAREGNYGYTF
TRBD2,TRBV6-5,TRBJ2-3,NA,TGTGCCAGCAGTTATATAACTAGCGGGAGGGCCGCTACGCAGTATTTT,CASSYITSGRAATQYF
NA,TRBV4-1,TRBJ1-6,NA,TGCGCCAGCAGCCAGCGGAGGGGTGATAATTCACCCCTCCACTTT,CASSQRRGDNSPLHF
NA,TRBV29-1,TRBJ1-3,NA,TGCAGCGTTGGGTCCGGGGGCTATGGAAACACCATATATTTT,CSVGSGGYGNTIYF
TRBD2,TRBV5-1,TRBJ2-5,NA,TGCGCCAGCAGCTTGGAGGCGGCGGGGGGGCGAGAGACCCAGTACTTC,CASSLEAAGGRETQYF
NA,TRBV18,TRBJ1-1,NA,TGTGCCAGCTCACCGGCAGTGCTAGTCCGTGTGAACACTGAAGCTTTCTTT,CASSPAVLVRVNTEAFF
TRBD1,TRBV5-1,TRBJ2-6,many,TGCGCCAGCAGCATGGGACAGGGGCCCGGGGCCAACGTCCTGACTTTC,CASSMGQGPGANVLTF
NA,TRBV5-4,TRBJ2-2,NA,TGTGCCAGCAGCTTGGGGTCCGCCGGAACGAACACCGGGGAGCTGTTTTTT,CASSLGSAGTNTGELFF
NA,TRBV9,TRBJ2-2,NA,TGTGCCAGCAGCGTATATGGGGCTGGCGGGGAGCTGTTTTTT,CASSVYGAGGELFF
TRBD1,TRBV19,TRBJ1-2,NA,TGTGCCAGTAGTGTAGACAGGGTAAATGGCTACACCTTC,CASSVDRVNGYTF
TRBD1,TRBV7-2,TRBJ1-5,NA,TGTGCCAGCAGCTTCCGGACAGGGAGAAGCAATCAGCCCCAGCATTTT,CASSFRTGRSNQPQHF
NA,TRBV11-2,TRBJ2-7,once,TGTGCCAGCAGCTTAGGTCTCCACGAGCAGTACTTC,CASSLGLHEQYF
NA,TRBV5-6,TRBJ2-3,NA,TGTGCCAGCAGCCCACTACTAGAAGGGAGCACAGATACGCAGTATTTT,CASSPLLEGSTDTQYF
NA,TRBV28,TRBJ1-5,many,TGTGCCAGCACCGCCGGGACGGTTAGCAATCAGCCCCAGCATTTT,CASTAGTVSNQPQHF
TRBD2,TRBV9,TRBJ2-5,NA,TGTGCCAGCAGCAGAGGATTTAGCGGGAGTTCAGAGGCCCAGTACTTC,CASSRGFSGSSEAQYF
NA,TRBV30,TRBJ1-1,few,TGTGCCTGGAGCATACAGCTGAACACTGAAGCTTTCTTT,CAWSIQLNTEAFF
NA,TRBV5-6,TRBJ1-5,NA,TGTGCCAGCAGCTCTCGGACAGCTTATAGCAATCAGCCCCAGCATTTT,CASSSRTAYSNQPQHF
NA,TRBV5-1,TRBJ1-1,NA,TGCGCCAGCAGCTCGGGGGGTTTCACTGAAGCTTTCTTT,CASSSGGFTEAFF
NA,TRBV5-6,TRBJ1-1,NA,TGTGCCAGCAGCTTACCTCCGACAGGGAACACTGAAGCTTTCTTT,CASSLPPTGNTEAFF